Sequencing of this TCR beta chain was carried out in a study of T cells in Graves' hyperthyroidism and ophthalmopathy. The study, taken as a whole, reports: Appearing also in blood were most of the thyroid clonotypes expanded above 0.001.

RNA transcripts served as the template for amplifying TCR beta CDR3 regions. First-round RT-PCR targeting the TCR CDR3 was performed with the HTBI primer set. TCRdb re-called the multiplex PCR reads through MiXCR, storing one row per CDR3 protein. The sample consists of about half a million distinct CDR3 sequences, roughly 21% of them appearing once. Ophthalmopathy cases met thresholds of Clinical Activity Score at least 3, NOSPECS grade at least 4 and duration under 3 months. Not enrolled were patients with uncontrolled infection, other autoimmune disease, pregnancy or lactation. The CDR3 runs 13 residues. The V and J ends lost 6 bases and 3 bases respectively, with 9 bases between them. Germline V CDR1 and CDR2: ENHRY, SYGVKD. This clonotype was seen more than once but under ten times. Its antigen is still unknown.

The V gene is TRBV10-3, the J gene TRBJ2-1; D ambiguous. This sequence was found in a man in his forties with Graves' ophthalmopathy. Sequencing used blood. CDR3 region: CAIRGENYNEQFF. The CDR3 DNA reads as TGTGCCATCAGGGGTGAAAACTACAATGAGCAGTTCTTC.